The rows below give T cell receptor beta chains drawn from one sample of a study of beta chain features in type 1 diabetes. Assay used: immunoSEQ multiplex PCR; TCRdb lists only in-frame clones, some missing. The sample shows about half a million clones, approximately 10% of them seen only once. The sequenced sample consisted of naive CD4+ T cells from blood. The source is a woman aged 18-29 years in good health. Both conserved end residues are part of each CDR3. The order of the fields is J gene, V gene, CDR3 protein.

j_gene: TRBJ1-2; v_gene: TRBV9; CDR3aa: CASSQGSSGVLWGYTF
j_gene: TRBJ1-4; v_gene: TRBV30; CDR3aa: CAWTAPGTGKGKLFF
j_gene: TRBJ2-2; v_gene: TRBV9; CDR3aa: CASSPWTGGYPGELFF
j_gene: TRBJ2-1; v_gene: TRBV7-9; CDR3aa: CASSSTGGLASYNEQFF
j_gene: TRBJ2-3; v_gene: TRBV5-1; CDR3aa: CASSHWDGTDTQYF
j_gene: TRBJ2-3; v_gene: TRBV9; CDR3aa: CASSVFGSNTQYF
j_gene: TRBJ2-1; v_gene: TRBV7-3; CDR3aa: CASSLSRTSSYNEQFF
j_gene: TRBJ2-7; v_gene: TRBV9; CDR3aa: CASTRTGTGSYEQYF
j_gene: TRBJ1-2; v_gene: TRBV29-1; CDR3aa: CSVEDRGRVGYGYTF
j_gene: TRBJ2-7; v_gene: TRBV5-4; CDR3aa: CASRKDLGRDEQYF
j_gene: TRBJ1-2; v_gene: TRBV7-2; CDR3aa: CASSLGTGPNYGYTF
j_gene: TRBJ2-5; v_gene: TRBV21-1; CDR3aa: CASRVGTQETQYF
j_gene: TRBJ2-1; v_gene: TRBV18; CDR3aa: CASSPPAFGEQFF
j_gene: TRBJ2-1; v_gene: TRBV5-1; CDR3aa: CASSLGQGGSYNEQFF
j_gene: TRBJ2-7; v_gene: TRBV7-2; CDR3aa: CASSLPGQGIHEQYF
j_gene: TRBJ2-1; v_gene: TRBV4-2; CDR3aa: CASSQADRTNEQFF
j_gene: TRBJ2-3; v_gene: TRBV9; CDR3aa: CASKAGTSTDTQYF
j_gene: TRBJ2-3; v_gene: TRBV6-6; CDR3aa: CASSSPQTGTDTQYF
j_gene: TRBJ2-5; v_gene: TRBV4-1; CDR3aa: CASSPSRGPGAIFQETQYF
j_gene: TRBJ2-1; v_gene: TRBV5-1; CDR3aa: CASSLLGDRYNEQFF
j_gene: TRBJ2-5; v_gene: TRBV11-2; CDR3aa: CASSLEASLQYF
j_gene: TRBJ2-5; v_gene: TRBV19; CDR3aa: CASSIGKQETQYF
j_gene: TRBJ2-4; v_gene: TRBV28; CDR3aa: CASSLRGSAKNIQYF
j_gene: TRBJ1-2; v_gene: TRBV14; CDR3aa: CASSQALGAVYGYTF
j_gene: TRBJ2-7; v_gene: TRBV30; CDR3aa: CAWSTLRDRVYF
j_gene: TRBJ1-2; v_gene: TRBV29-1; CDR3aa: CSARHPNYGYTF
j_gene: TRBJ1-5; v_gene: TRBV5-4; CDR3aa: CASSRGGNQPQHF
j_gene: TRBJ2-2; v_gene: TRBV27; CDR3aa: CASTLAGGFGELFF
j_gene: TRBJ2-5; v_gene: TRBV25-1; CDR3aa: CASSEYRGLAGVETQYF
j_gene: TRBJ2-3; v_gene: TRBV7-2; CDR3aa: CASSFPSGGRTDTQYF
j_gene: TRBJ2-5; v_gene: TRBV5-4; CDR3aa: CASSTGTSGGETQYF
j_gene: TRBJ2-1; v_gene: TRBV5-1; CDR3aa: CASSFLAGGPGEQFF
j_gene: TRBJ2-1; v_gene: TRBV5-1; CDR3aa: CASTLDLAGVANEQFF
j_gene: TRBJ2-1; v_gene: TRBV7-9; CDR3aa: CASSLAGIRQGHNEQFF
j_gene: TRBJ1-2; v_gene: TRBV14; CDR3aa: CASREAGTGVGYTF
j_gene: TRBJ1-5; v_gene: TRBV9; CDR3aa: CASSVGPGAYSNQPQHF
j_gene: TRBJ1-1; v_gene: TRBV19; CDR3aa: CASSAWGRTEAFF
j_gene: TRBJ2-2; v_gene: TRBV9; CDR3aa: CASSAQGQLRTGELFF
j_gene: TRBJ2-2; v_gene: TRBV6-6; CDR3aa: CASSYPGVTGELFF